Below are 20 T cell receptor beta chains sequenced from a single sample in a study of blood T cell repertoires in COVID-19. Assay used: immunoSEQ multiplex PCR; TCRdb lists only in-frame clones, some missing. The sample yields about 110,000 clones, 75% to 90% seen once. Material for sequencing was peripheral blood. The source is a man aged 65-85 years with acute or convalescent COVID-19.

Points on this clone: Compared with germline, one end of the junction differs, possibly owing to a read error. This sequence joins TRBV25-1 and TRBJ2-7; D possibly corresponds to TRBD2 (5 bases). The CDR3 extends over 11 amino acids. Germline CDR1 is MGHDK and CDR2 is SYGVNS. The CDR3 spells CVSSGMAGLDF. The CDR3 DNA sequence: TGTGTCAGCAGTGGGATGGCGGGCTTAGACTTC.

This chain connects TRBV5-8 to TRBJ1-4; D is possibly TRBD1 (5 bases). Trimming shortened V by 4 bases and J by 0 bases, and 10 bases separated the two germline ends. Germline lookup yields CDR1 SGHTS and CDR2 YDEGEE. The CDR3 is 15 amino acids. The CDR3 nucleotides are TGTGCCAGCAGCCTGACGGGGGCAACTAATGAAAAACTGTTTTTT. Protein: CASSLTGATNEKLFF.

The chain couples TRBV5-6 to TRBJ2-5; 7 bases are a match to TRBD1. V was pared by 4 bases and J by 4 bases, with 7 bases of the junction left unmatched. The CDR3 consists of 14 residues. Per the germline V gene, CDR1 is SGHDT and CDR2 is YYEEEE. This CDR3 reads CASSRRDRRETQYF. In nucleotides, the CDR3 is TGTGCCAGCAGCCGCCGGGACAGAAGAGAGACCCAGTACTTC.

V usage is TRBV5-4 and J usage is TRBJ1-1, with D possibly being TRBD1 (6 bases). Germline V gene sequence: CDR1 SGHNT, CDR2 YYREEE (reference sequence). Trimming cost V 7 bases and J 5 bases, with 9 bases left between them. CDR3 length equals 11 residues. CDR3 bases: TGTGCCAGCGGGGGCATGACTGAAGCTTTCTTT. Protein product: CASGGMTEAFF.

The chain carries TRBV9 and TRBJ2-2; TRBD1 matches 10 bases. CDR3 size: 14 residues. Looked up from germline, CDR1 is SGDLS and CDR2 is YYNGEE. Germline trimming cut 7 bases from V and 6 bases from J; bases unmatched to any gene: 6. The DNA of the CDR3 is TGTGCCAGCCAGGGACAGGGGTGGTCCGGGGAGCTGTTTTTT. It is translated as CASQGQGWSGELFF.

The chain links TRBV2 to TRBJ2-4, with TRBD1 matching over 8 bases. Trimming at V came to 5 bases and at J to 3 bases, leaving 12 bases not matched to a gene. Germline values: CDR1 SNHLY, CDR2 FYNNEI. The CDR3 is 17 amino acids. CDR3 in amino acids: CASSRNRQGLNKNIQYF. CDR3 coding DNA: TGTGCCAGCAGTAGAAATCGACAGGGGTTGAACAAAAACATTCAGTACTTC. The full variable domain, its missing parts supplied by reference TRBV2 and TRBJ2-4, is EPEVTQTPSHQVTQMGQEVILRCVPISNHLYFYWYRQILGQKVEFLVSFYNNEISEKSEIFDDQFSVERPDGSNFTLKIRSTKLEDSAMYFCASSRNRQGLNKNIQYFGAGTRLSVL.

V is TRBV7-9 and J is TRBJ2-1; 9 bases map to TRBD2. The V and J ends lost 3 bases and 5 bases, in that order; junction bases with no gene match: 5. CDR1 and CDR2 from the germline V gene are SEHNR and FQNEAQ (reference sequence). There are 15 residues in the CDR3. CDR3 nucleotides: TGTGCCAGCAGCTTGAGGCTAGCGGGAAACAATGAGCAGTTCTTC. It specifies CASSLRLAGNNEQFF.

The chain recombines TRBV6-5 with TRBJ2-5; possible D gene TRBD1, 5 bases. This CDR3 spans 14 amino acids. Trimming took off 6 bases at V and 1 base at J, with 12 bases between the two ends. Per germline, CDR1 MNHEY and CDR2 SVGAGI. The CDR3 sequence is CASRGLRPQETQYF. In nucleotides, the CDR3 is TGTGCCAGCAGGGGGCTTAGGCCCCAAGAGACCCAGTACTTC.

The genes are TRBV28 and TRBJ1-1; D unclear. This CDR3 region has 13 residues. Germline V gene sequence: CDR1 MDHEN, CDR2 SYDVKM. Trimming took 6 bases from V and 0 from J, leaving 8 bases between them. CDR3 sequence (DNA): TGTGCCAGCAGAACACAGCTGAACACTGAAGCTTTCTTT. This encodes CASRTQLNTEAFF.

The J gene is TRBJ1-6, the V gene TRBV11-2, with D possibly TRBD1 on 5 matching bases. CDR1 is SGHAT, CDR2 FQNNGV, per germline. The CDR3 extends over 15 amino acids. V was pared by 7 bases and J by 7 bases, with 17 bases between. CDR3 loop: CASTLTPGVNSPLHF. The CDR3 region has the DNA TGTGCCAGCACGCTGACTCCGGGGGTCAATTCACCCCTCCACTTT.

This chain uses TRBV6-1 with TRBJ2-1; 9 positions match TRBD2. Germline V gives CDR1 MNHNS, CDR2 SASEGT. CDR3 length: 19 residues. With V trimmed by 2 bases and J by 4 bases, 15 bases remained unmatched. The CDR3 DNA sequence: TGTGCCAGCAGTGAACGGCTCTACGTAGCGGGAGATCGGTACAATGAGCAGTTCTTC. Encoded protein: CASSERLYVAGDRYNEQFF.

This clone was counted between two and nine times. The chain combines TRBV6-5 with TRBJ1-1, with D possibly matching TRBD1 (6 bases). Per the germline V gene, CDR1 is MNHEY and CDR2 is SVGAGI. V was cut by 4 bases and J by 9 bases, with 15 bases left in between. This CDR3 has 13 amino acids. CDR3 region: CASSWTDAGQAFF. The CDR3 nucleotides are TGTGCCAGCAGTTGGACAGATGCCGGTCAAGCTTTCTTT.

This rearrangement joins TRBV6-5 to TRBJ2-3; the match to TRBD2 covers 14 bases. Germline V gene sequence: CDR1 MNHEY, CDR2 SVGAGI. Trimming at V came to 8 bases and at J to 3 bases, leaving 4 bases not matched to a gene. The CDR3 loop spans 15 amino acids. The CDR3 is CASWGLAGVTDTQYF. The CDR3 nucleotides read TGTGCCAGCTGGGGACTAGCGGGAGTGACAGATACGCAGTATTTT.

This chain connects TRBV28 to TRBJ1-3; D uncertain. Germline CDR1 MDHEN, CDR2 SYDVKM. V shed 3 bases and J shed 0 bases, with 6 bases lying between them. The CDR3 covers 14 residues. CDR3 DNA: TGTGCCAGCAGTTTTGCCGGCTCTGGAAACACCATATATTTT. This gives the protein CASSFAGSGNTIYF.

The rearrangement uses TRBV6-5 and TRBJ1-2; D gene uncertain. Per the germline V gene, CDR1 is MNHEY and CDR2 is SVGAGI. The CDR3 totals 15 residues. V was cut by 0 bases and J by 1 base, with 9 bases left in between. CDR3 coding DNA: TGTGCCAGCAGTTACTCCCTACAGAATAACTATGGCTACACCTTC. This gives the protein CASSYSLQNNYGYTF.

The chain combines TRBV2 with TRBJ1-1, with 7 bases that match TRBD1. This CDR3 is 14 amino acids long. The V gene's germline CDR1 is SNHLY and CDR2 FYNNEI. The junction had 2 bases not matched to a gene; V was cut back by 4 bases and J by 0 bases. This CDR3 is CASSARGMNTEAFF. DNA for the CDR3: TGTGCCAGCAGTGCCAGGGGGATGAACACTGAAGCTTTCTTT.

V and J are TRBV5-1 and TRBJ1-1; TRBD1 matches 9 bases. This CDR3 region has 16 residues. CDR1 is SGHRS and CDR2 is YFSETQ in the germline V gene. V was pared by 0 bases and J by 5 bases, with 8 bases of the junction left unmatched. For the CDR3, the DNA is TGCGCCAGCAGCTTGGGGACAGGGGATAGGAGGACTGAAGCTTTCTTT. Translated: CASSLGTGDRRTEAFF.

The chain has TRBV5-1 and TRBJ2-3; unclear D gene. Germline CDR1 and CDR2: SGHRS and YFSETQ. V lost 1 base, J lost 10 bases, and 13 bases lay in between. The CDR3 totals 13 residues. CDR3 sequence: CASSLTIGSAQYF. Written as DNA, the CDR3 is TGCGCCAGCAGCTTGACGATCGGGTCGGCGCAGTATTTT. The whole variable domain, remainder taken from reference TRBV5-1 and TRBJ2-3, is KAGVTQTPRYLIKTRGQQVTLSCSPISGHRSVSWYQQTPGQGLQFLFEYFSETQRNKGNFPGRFSGRQFSNSRSEMNVSTLELGDSALYLCASSLTIGSAQYFGPGTRLTVL.

The chain recombines TRBV29-1 with TRBJ1-1; D is possibly TRBD1 (5 bases). Per the germline V gene, CDR1 is SQVTM and CDR2 is ANQGSEA. Trimming removed 3 bases at V and 1 base at J, with 12 bases between. CDR3 length: 14 amino acids. CDR3 in amino acids: CSVENSGGNTEAFF. CDR3 coding DNA: TGCAGCGTTGAGAATAGCGGGGGGAACACTGAAGCTTTCTTT.

The table lists this clone with a few counts. The chain combines TRBV2 with TRBJ2-7, with D possibly being TRBD2 (5 bases). The CDR3 is 13 residues long. The germline V gene has CDR1 SNHLY and CDR2 FYNNEI. The V end lost 6 bases, the J end lost 0 bases, and 9 bases lay between the germline ends. The CDR3 region is CASRDWHSYEQYF. The DNA for the CDR3 is TGTGCCAGCAGGGACTGGCACTCCTACGAGCAGTACTTC.